The 11 T cell receptor beta chains presented below share a single source sample, sequenced in a study of T cells after somatic rescue of genetic block. The protocol was immunoSEQ multiplex PCR, while the TCRdb copy is restricted to in-frame clones and leaves out a portion. The sample records about 15,000 clones, around 70% being singletons. Sequencing used peripheral blood mononuclear cells (PBMCs). These TCRs come from a man in his late teens or twenties.

This clone turned up a few times. The chain uses TRBV6-5 and TRBJ2-2; D gene unclear. There are 14 residues in the CDR3. Trimming cost V 4 bases and J 4 bases, with 10 bases left between them. Germline loops: CDR1 MNHEY, CDR2 SVGAGI. The CDR3 sequence is CASSFHGGTGELFF. CDR3 nucleotide sequence: TGTGCCAGCAGTTTCCACGGTGGCACCGGGGAGCTGTTTTTT.

This clone was detected only a few times. The chain couples TRBV5-6 to TRBJ1-6, with 7 bases lining up with TRBD1. Germline loops: CDR1 SGHDT, CDR2 YYEEEE. The CDR3 is made up of 15 amino acids. Unmatched junction bases numbered 5, after V lost 2 bases and J lost 6 bases. DNA for the CDR3: TGTGCCAGCAGCTTCTCCGGGACAGCTAATTCACCCCTCCACTTT. This codes for CASSFSGTANSPLHF. Full variable domain (remainder filled in from reference TRBV5-6 and TRBJ1-6): DAGVTQSPTHLIKTRGQQVTLRCSPKSGHDTVSWYQQALGQGPQFIFQYYEEEERQRGNFPDRFSGHQFPNYSSELNVNALLLGDSALYLCASSFSGTANSPLHFGNGTRLTVT.

This chain connects TRBV30 to TRBJ2-4, with a possible D match to TRBD1 (6 bases). The CDR3 has 16 residues. CDR1 and CDR2 (germline): GTSNPN, SVGIG (reference sequence). V shed 0 bases and J shed 6 bases, with 18 bases lying between them. CDR3 protein: CAWSVVWAGVGNIQYF. In DNA form, the CDR3 reads TGTGCCTGGAGTGTAGTCTGGGCAGGGGTTGGAAACATTCAGTACTTC.

The V gene is TRBV28, the J gene TRBJ2-7, with 10 bases that match TRBD1. Trimming cost V 4 bases and J 4 bases; bases outside gene matches: 13. Germline CDR1 reads MDHEN; CDR2 reads SYDVKM. The CDR3 length is 17 residues. CDR3 nucleotides: TGTGCCAGCAGTTCCCCGGGACAGGGGCTTTACAAGTACGAGCAGTACTTC. As protein: CASSSPGQGLYKYEQYF.

The chain carries TRBV7-6 and TRBJ2-7, with D uncertain. Trimming cost V 5 bases and J 4 bases, with 9 bases left between them. Germline loops: CDR1 SGHVS, CDR2 FNYEAQ. The CDR3 loop spans 12 amino acids. The CDR3 DNA is TGTGCCAGCAGCCCCTCTGAGTACGAGCAGTACTTC. Translated, it gives CASSPSEYEQYF.

This rearrangement joins TRBV5-1 to TRBJ1-2; 8 bases match TRBD1. The CDR3 contains 14 residues. J gave up 4 bases and V 3 bases, and 5 bases lay outside the gene matches. Looked up from germline, CDR1 is SGHRS and CDR2 is YFSETQ. CDR3 sequence: CASSSLGQGYGYTF. The CDR3 coding sequence is TGCGCCAGCAGCTCCTTAGGACAGGGCTATGGCTACACCTTC.

This clone has just a few counts. The V and J genes are TRBV28 and TRBJ2-7; TRBD1 matches at 9 bases. In germline, CDR1 is MDHEN, CDR2 SYDVKM. This CDR3 is built from 15 residues. With 0 bases clipped from V and 6 bases from J, the junction kept 6 bases outside the gene matches. CDR3 loop: CASSLWGTGFPEQYF. The DNA of the CDR3 is TGTGCCAGCAGTTTATGGGGGACAGGGTTTCCCGAGCAGTACTTC.

The V gene is TRBV27, the J gene TRBJ2-5, with 11 bases that match TRBD1. V was pared by 4 bases and J by 5 bases, with 18 bases of the junction left unmatched. Per germline, CDR1 MNHEY and CDR2 SMNVEV (reference sequence). The CDR3 covers 19 residues. Here the CDR3 reads CASSSGQGAVALRGETQYF. DNA of the CDR3: TGTGCCAGCAGTTCTGGACAGGGGGCGGTAGCCTTACGTGGGGAGACCCAGTACTTC.

J is TRBJ1-1 and V is TRBV28; D possibly corresponds to TRBD1 (5 bases). The CDR3 runs to 15 residues. Trimming removed 9 bases at V and 3 bases at J, with 20 bases between. Germline V gene data show CDR1 as MDHEN and CDR2 as SYDVKM. In DNA, the CDR3 is TGTGCCAGTCACCAACGCCGGGGGACGCACACTGAAGCTTTCTTT. Its protein product is CASHQRRGTHTEAFF.

This clone is labeled as medium-sized (0.01 to 0.1%). The chain joins TRBV30 to TRBJ1-2; 8 nucleotides match TRBD1. Trimming cost V 1 base and J 4 bases; bases outside gene matches: 2. Germline V lookup: CDR1 GTSNPN, CDR2 SVGIG (reference sequence). The CDR3 totals 13 residues. CDR3 residues: CAWSGQGTYGYTF. The CDR3 DNA reads as TGTGCCTGGAGTGGACAGGGGACCTATGGCTACACCTTC.

A word on this clone: Its ends do not fully match the called genes, so a read error is possible. This chain uses TRBV7-7 with TRBJ2-1; D gene ambiguous. Per the germline V gene, CDR1 is SSHAT and CDR2 is FNYEAQ (reference sequence). This CDR3 comprises 16 residues. This CDR3 reads CASSFVGMSSYNEQFF. The DNA of the CDR3 is TGTGCTAGCAGCTTCGTGGGCATGAGCTCCTACAATGAGCAGTTCTTC.